This T cell receptor (beta chain) was recovered during a study of early T cells in non-severe SARS-CoV-2 infection. Study overall: Sequencing of unsorted whole blood was done on bulk RNA, leaving chains unpaired.

Each cDNA molecule carried a unique molecular identifier. TCRdb analysed the 5' RACE reads with MiXCR anew, one entry per CDR3 protein. Of 100,000 to 150,000 distinct CDR3 sequences listed, 15% are singletons. In its sample, this clonotype was seen a few times. The antigen is undetermined. Germline CDR1 reads DFQATT; CDR2 reads SNEGSKA (reference sequence). This CDR3 region has 13 residues. Trimming took 4 bases from V and 2 from J, leaving 12 bases between them. General study results and limits: There was a bias toward anti-spike CD8 responses in VDJdb matching, which missed private and CD4 specificities.

This clonotype was obtained from an adult who was a healthcare worker with PCR-confirmed SARS-CoV-2 infection or an uninfected control (not recorded which). Sequencing was done on a sample of whole blood. This sequence joins TRBV20-1 and TRBJ2-7; the D call may be TRBD1 or TRBD2 (6 bases each). The CDR3 DNA reads TGCAGTGCTAAGAGGGGGGCCACCTACGAGCAGTACTTC. Its translation: CSAKRGATYEQYF.